These T cell receptor beta chains were read from a single sample in a study of cytomegalovirus exposure and HLA in healthy donors. The table came from immunoSEQ multiplex PCR; TCRdb's copy has only in-frame clones and leaves some out. The sample includes some 120,000 clones, 70% to 75% seen only once; the top ten take roughly 1.5%. Sequences were obtained from PBMCs. These receptors all come from a woman aged 18-30 years in good health and CMV-seronegative. The CDR3 runs from the conserved cysteine through the conserved F or W. The D gene is left open where the match is weak. Clone size is not always given. Where it is, it says once, few, many or a class for expanded clones.

j_call	clone_size	d_call	v_call	cdr3_aa	cdr3_nt
TRBJ2-7	-	TRBD1	TRBV5-6	CASSFRDSTYEQYF	TGTGCCAGCAGCTTCCGGGACAGTACCTACGAGCAGTACTTC
TRBJ1-6	-	-	TRBV5-6	CASTEGGGSPLHF	TGTGCCAGCACCGAAGGGGGTGGTTCACCCCTCCACTTT
TRBJ2-6	-	-	TRBV28	CASSRQLSGANVLTF	TGTGCCTCATCCAGGCAGCTCTCTGGGGCCAACGTCCTGACTTTC
TRBJ1-1	-	-	TRBV7-9	CASSRTGGVYTEAFF	TGTGCCAGCAGCCGCACGGGGGGGGTTTACACTGAAGCTTTCTTT
TRBJ2-1	-	-	TRBV10-1	CASSDPGFSYNEQFF	TGCGCCAGCAGTGACCCGGGATTCTCCTACAATGAGCAGTTCTTC
TRBJ1-1	-	-	TRBV7-9	CADSQGINTEAFF	TGTGCCGACTCCCAGGGAATTAACACTGAAGCTTTCTTT
TRBJ2-2	-	-	TRBV7-7	CASRFSRGTGELFF	TGTGCTAGCAGGTTCAGCAGGGGTACCGGGGAGCTGTTTTTT
TRBJ2-5	-	TRBD2	TRBV7-8	CASSLGLAGGAFGETQYF	TGTGCCAGCAGCTTAGGACTAGCGGGGGGCGCGTTTGGAGAGACCCAGTACTTC
TRBJ1-5	-	TRBD1	TRBV28	CASSPGQGVANQPQHF	TGTGCCAGCAGCCCTGGACAGGGAGTCGCAAATCAGCCCCAGCATTTT
TRBJ2-5	-	TRBD1	TRBV27	CASSPTPGGAGETQYF	TGTGCCAGCAGTCCAACTCCAGGGGGCGCGGGGGAGACCCAGTACTTC
TRBJ1-1	-	-	TRBV5-5	CASSLMNRTEAFF	TGTGCCAGCAGCTTGATGAACAGGACTGAAGCTTTCTTT
TRBJ2-2	-	TRBD1	TRBV6-6	CASRTGGSTGELFF	TGTGCCAGTCGAACAGGGGGGAGCACCGGGGAGCTGTTTTTT
TRBJ1-2	-	-	TRBV5-1	CASSLGTEGLYGYTF	TGCGCCAGCAGCTTGGGGACAGAAGGATTGTATGGCTACACCTTC
TRBJ2-3	-	TRBD1	TRBV19	CASSMGGQAADTQYF	TGTGCCAGTAGTATGGGGGGACAGGCGGCAGATACGCAGTATTTT
TRBJ1-5	-	-	TRBV2	CASGGHDSNQPQHF	TGTGCCAGCGGGGGACACGATAGCAATCAGCCCCAGCATTTT
TRBJ2-2	-	TRBD1	TRBV5-4	CASSLGQGRDTGELFF	TGTGCCAGCAGCTTAGGACAGGGGCGAGATACCGGGGAGCTGTTTTTT
TRBJ1-3	once	-	TRBV9	CASSVDGGGGGNTIYF	TGTGCCAGCAGCGTAGATGGGGGAGGAGGTGGAAACACCATATATTTT
TRBJ2-5	-	-	TRBV11-2	CASSPSQETQYF	TGTGCCAGCAGCCCCTCCCAAGAGACCCAGTACTTC
TRBJ1-1	-	TRBD1	TRBV5-1	CASSLARGIFDLNTEAFF	TGCGCCAGCAGCTTGGCCAGGGGGATCTTCGATTTAAACACTGAAGCTTTCTTT
TRBJ2-5	-	TRBD2	TRBV19	CASRAGGTETQYF	TGTGCCAGTCGGGCGGGGGGTACAGAGACCCAGTACTTC
TRBJ1-4	-	-	TRBV29-1	CSVEGWGTNEKLFF	TGCAGCGTTGAGGGATGGGGCACTAATGAAAAACTGTTTTTT
TRBJ2-7	-	TRBD1	TRBV25-1	CASSDGDRVYEQYF	TGTGCCAGCAGTGATGGAGACAGGGTATACGAGCAGTACTTC
TRBJ1-1	-	TRBD1	TRBV28	CASSLTGGDTEAFF	TGTGCCAGCAGTTTAACAGGGGGGGACACTGAAGCTTTCTTT